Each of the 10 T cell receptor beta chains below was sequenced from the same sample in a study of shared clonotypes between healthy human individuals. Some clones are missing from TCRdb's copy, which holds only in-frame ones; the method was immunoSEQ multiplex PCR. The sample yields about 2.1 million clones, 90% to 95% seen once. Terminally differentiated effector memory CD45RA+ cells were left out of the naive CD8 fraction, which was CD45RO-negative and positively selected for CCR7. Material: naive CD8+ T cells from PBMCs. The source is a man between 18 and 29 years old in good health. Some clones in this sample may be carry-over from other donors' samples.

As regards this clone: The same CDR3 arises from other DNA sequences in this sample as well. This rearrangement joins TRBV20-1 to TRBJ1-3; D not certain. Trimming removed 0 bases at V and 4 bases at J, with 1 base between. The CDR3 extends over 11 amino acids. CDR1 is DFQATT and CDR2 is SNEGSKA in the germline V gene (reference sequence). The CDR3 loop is CSAREGNTIYF. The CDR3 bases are TGCAGTGCTAGAGAGGGAAACACCATATATTTT.

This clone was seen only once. The DNA for the CDR3 is TGCGCCAGCAGCCAAGATGGTGGGAGTTACCTCAGCTCCTACAATGAGCAGTTCTTC. Its translation is CASSQDGGSYLSSYNEQFF. The gene calls are TRBV4-1 and TRBJ2-1; tentative D call: TRBD2 (5 bases). The germline CDR1 and CDR2 sequences are MGHRA and YSYEKL. V was shortened by 0 bases and J by 0 bases, with 18 bases between the two germline ends. This CDR3 contains 19 residues.

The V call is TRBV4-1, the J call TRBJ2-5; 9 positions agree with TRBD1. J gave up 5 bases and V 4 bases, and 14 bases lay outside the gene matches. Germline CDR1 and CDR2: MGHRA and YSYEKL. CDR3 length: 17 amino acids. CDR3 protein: CASSRFAGTGFVETQYF. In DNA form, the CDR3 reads TGCGCCAGCAGCCGCTTTGCCGGGACAGGGTTTGTTGAGACCCAGTACTTC.

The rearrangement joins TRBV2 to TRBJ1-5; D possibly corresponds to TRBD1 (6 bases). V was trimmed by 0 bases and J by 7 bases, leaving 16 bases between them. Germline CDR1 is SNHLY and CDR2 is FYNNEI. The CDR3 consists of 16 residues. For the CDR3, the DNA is TGTGCCAGCAGTGAAGCGATTGTGGGGGGCGGCCAGCCCCAGCATTTT. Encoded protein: CASSEAIVGGGQPQHF. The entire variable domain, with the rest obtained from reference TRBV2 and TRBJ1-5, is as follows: EPEVTQTPSHQVTQMGQEVILRCVPISNHLYFYWYRQILGQKVEFLVSFYNNEISEKSEIFDDQFSVERPDGSNFTLKIRSTKLEDSAMYFCASSEAIVGGGQPQHFGDGTRLSIL.

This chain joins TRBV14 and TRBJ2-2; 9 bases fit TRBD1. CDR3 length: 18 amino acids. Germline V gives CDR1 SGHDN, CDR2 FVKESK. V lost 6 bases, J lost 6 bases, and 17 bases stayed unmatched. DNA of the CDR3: TGTGCCAGCAGATCCACAGGGGGCGATTTATTCCGCCCCGGGGAGCTGTTTTTT. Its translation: CASRSTGGDLFRPGELFF. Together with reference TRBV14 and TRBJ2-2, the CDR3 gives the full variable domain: EAGVTQFPSHSVIEKGQTVTLRCDPISGHDNLYWYRRVMGKEIKFLLHFVKESKQDESGMPNNRFLAERTGGTYSTLKVQPAELEDSGVYFCASRSTGGDLFRPGELFFGEGSRLTVL.

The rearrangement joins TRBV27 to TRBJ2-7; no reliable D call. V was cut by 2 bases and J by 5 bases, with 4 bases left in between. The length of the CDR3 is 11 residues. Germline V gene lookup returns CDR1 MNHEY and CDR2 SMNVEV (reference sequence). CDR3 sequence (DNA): TGTGCCAGCAGTTTACAGCACGAGCAGTACTTC. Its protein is CASSLQHEQYF.

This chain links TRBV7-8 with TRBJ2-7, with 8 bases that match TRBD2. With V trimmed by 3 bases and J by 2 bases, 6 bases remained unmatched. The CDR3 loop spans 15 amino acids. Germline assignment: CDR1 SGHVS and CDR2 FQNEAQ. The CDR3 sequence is CASSFRPGLAYEQYF. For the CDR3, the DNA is TGTGCCAGCAGCTTTAGACCGGGACTAGCCTACGAGCAGTACTTC.

DNA of the CDR3: TGTGCCAGCAGCGGGACCAGGCTAGTCGTCGGGAATGAGCAGTTCTTC. Translating it yields CASSGTRLVVGNEQFF. This chain links TRBV9 with TRBJ2-1; D ambiguous. Germline CDR1 and CDR2: SGDLS and YYNGEE. V was trimmed by 3 bases and J by 7 bases, leaving 20 bases between them. The length of the CDR3 is 16 residues. The variable domain in full, with the rest retrieved from reference TRBV9 and TRBJ2-1, is DSGVTQTPKHLITATGQRVTLRCSPRSGDLSVYWYQQSLDQGLQFLIQYYNGEERAKGNILERFSAQQFPDLHSELNLSSLELGDSALYFCASSGTRLVVGNEQFFGPGTRLTVL.

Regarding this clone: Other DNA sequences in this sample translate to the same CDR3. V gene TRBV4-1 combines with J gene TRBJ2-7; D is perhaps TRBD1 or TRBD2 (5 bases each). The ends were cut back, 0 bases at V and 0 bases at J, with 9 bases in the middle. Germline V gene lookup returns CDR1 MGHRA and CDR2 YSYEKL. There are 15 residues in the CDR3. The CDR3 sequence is CASSQDSGSSYEQYF. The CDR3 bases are TGCGCCAGCAGCCAAGATTCAGGGAGCTCCTACGAGCAGTACTTC.

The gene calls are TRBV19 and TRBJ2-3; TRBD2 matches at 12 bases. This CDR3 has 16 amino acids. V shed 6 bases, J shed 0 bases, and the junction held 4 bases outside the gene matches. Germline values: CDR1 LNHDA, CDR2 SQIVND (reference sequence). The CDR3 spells CASRRTSGTSTDTQYF. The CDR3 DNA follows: TGTGCCAGTAGGCGGACTAGCGGGACTAGCACAGATACGCAGTATTTT.